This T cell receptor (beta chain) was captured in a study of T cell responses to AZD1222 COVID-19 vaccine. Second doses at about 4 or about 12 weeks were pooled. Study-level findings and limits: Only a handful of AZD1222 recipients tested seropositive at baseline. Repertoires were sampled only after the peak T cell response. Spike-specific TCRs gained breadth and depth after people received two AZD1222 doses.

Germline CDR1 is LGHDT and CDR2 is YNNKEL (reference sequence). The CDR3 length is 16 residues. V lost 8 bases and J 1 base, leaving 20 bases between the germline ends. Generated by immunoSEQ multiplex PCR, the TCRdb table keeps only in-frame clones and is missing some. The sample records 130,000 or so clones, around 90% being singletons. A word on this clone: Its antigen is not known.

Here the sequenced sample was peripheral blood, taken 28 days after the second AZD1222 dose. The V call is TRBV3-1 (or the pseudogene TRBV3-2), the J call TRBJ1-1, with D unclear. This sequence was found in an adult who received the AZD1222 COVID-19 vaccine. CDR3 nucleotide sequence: TGTGCCAGCCAACACGGCGGGTTTCTGAGGAACACTGAAGCTTTCTTT. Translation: CASQHGGFLRNTEAFF.